The present TCR beta chain was sequenced within a study of naive and memory T cell subsets. The treatment is: skin biopsy from PPD injection site in Mantoux-positive individual. TCR cDNA received a 3' ligated oligonucleotide that carried a UMI. Tuberculin skin test biopsies were taken where PPD was injected in Mantoux-positive people. This CDR3 spans 15 amino acids. The germline V gene encodes CDR1 MNHEY and CDR2 SMNVEV (reference sequence). The germline V and J ends were trimmed by 3 bases and 1 base, with 9 bases remaining between them. Ligated cDNA underwent four rounds of PCR with nested alpha and beta constant region primers and SP2. Each CDR3 protein is one row after TCRdb ran MiXCR on the UMI-ligation and nested PCR reads. The sample includes some 15,000 distinct CDR3 sequences, about 5% seen only once; the top ten take 7.5% to 9.5%.

Sequencing used skin, obtained from a tuberculin skin test site. The TCR comes from an adult in good health. The chain recombines TRBV27 with TRBJ2-2; the D gene could be TRBD1 or TRBD2 (5 bases each). In DNA form, the CDR3 reads TGTGCCAGCAGTTTCGGGGCGCGGAACACCGGGGAGCTGTTTTTT. It specifies CASSFGARNTGELFF.